Following are 23 T cell receptor beta chains from one sample sequenced in a study of regulatory T cells in long-lasting Graves disease. Sequencing libraries for TCR beta were prepared with iRepertoire HTBI primers and Arm-PCR of CDR3 regions. TCRdb processed the multiplex PCR reads anew with MiXCR; each CDR3 protein has one entry. In the table there are hundreds of thousands of distinct CDR3 sequences, more than 20% of which are singletons. The time point is: persistent/refractory GD, antithyroid drugs over 5 years with positive TRAb. Researchers made the TCR library from RNA that was extracted from PBMCs. The source material was peripheral blood mononuclear cells (PBMCs), sampled when the disease was refractory, from a patient treated with antithyroid drugs. All receptors derive from a female donor with Graves disease.

This clonotype occurred many times. V usage is TRBV7-2 and J usage is TRBJ1-1; 11 bases match TRBD1. With 5 bases clipped from V and 2 bases from J, the junction kept 16 bases outside the gene matches. In germline, CDR1 is SGHTA, CDR2 FQGNSA. The CDR3 totals 19 residues. CDR3 sequence: CASSQEPGQGEHLNTEAFF. The CDR3 DNA reads TGTGCCAGCAGCCAAGAACCGGGACAGGGGGAACACCTTAACACTGAAGCTTTCTTT.

The chain recombines TRBV9 with TRBJ2-7, with D possibly being TRBD1 or TRBD2 (8 bases each). Trimming shortened V by 4 bases and J by 3 bases, and 17 bases separated the two germline ends. This CDR3 contains 15 residues. Germline CDR1 and CDR2: SGDLS and YYNGEE. The CDR3 loop reads CASSPRGREVYEQYF. CDR3 nucleotide sequence: TGTGCCAGCAGCCCCAGGGGGCGGGAGGTCTACGAGCAGTACTTC.

At least ten counts were recorded for this clonotype. The chain combines TRBV12-3 or TRBV12-4 with TRBJ1-1; a possible D gene is TRBD1 (6 bases). The CDR3 length is 13 residues. V lost 10 bases, J lost 1 base, and 13 bases lay in between. The CDR3 is CATGTFSNTEAFF. In DNA, the CDR3 is TGTGCCACCGGGACATTTTCGAACACTGAAGCTTTCTTT.

V and J are TRBV6-5 and TRBJ1-1; TRBD1 aligns across 9 bases. This CDR3 region has 16 residues. Germline V gives CDR1 MNHEY, CDR2 SVGAGI. After removal of 1 base from V and 3 bases from J, the junction contained 6 bases not matched to a gene. CDR3 protein: CASSYLTGGGYTEAFF. CDR3 sequence (DNA): TGTGCCAGCAGTTACTTGACAGGGGGAGGGTACACTGAAGCTTTCTTT.

This clonotype was recorded at least ten times. V and J are TRBV28 and TRBJ2-2; unclear D gene. This CDR3 comprises 15 residues. The V end lost 2 bases, the J end lost 3 bases, and 10 bases lay between the germline ends. CDR1 is MDHEN and CDR2 is SYDVKM in the germline V gene. CDR3 nucleotides: TGTGCCAGCAGTTTAATCGGATCTGACACCGGGGAGCTGTTTTTT. It codes for CASSLIGSDTGELFF.

This clonotype was seen many times. The chain couples TRBV28 to TRBJ2-7; 9 bases align to TRBD2. V was pared by 3 bases and J by 3 bases, with 3 bases of the junction left unmatched. CDR1 is MDHEN and CDR2 is SYDVKM in the germline V gene. The CDR3 contains 14 residues. The CDR3 DNA sequence: TGTGCCAGCAGTTTGAGCGGGAGGAACTACGAGCAGTACTTC. The encoded protein is CASSLSGRNYEQYF.

This clonotype has a handful of counts. The chain employs TRBV5-1 and TRBJ2-7; 9 bases line up with TRBD1. CDR3 size: 15 residues. Per the germline V gene, CDR1 is SGHRS and CDR2 is YFSETQ. Trimming removed 0 bases from V and 3 bases from J; junction bases left unmatched: 4. CDR3 DNA sequence: TGCGCCAGCAGCTTGGAACCGGGACAGGGCTACGAGCAGTACTTC. Amino acid sequence: CASSLEPGQGYEQYF.

V is TRBV28 and J is TRBJ2-7; no clear D gene. This CDR3 spans 14 amino acids. V shed 7 bases and J shed 0 bases, with 13 bases lying between them. Per the germline V gene, CDR1 is MDHEN and CDR2 is SYDVKM. CDR3 nucleotides: TGTGCCAGCATTGGCTCTAGTGGCTCCTACGAGCAGTACTTC. It encodes CASIGSSGSYEQYF.

This clonotype came up many times. The chain has TRBV2 and TRBJ2-7, with 7 bases aligning to TRBD1. Trimming at V came to 3 bases and at J to 0 bases, leaving 8 bases not matched to a gene. CDR3 size: 16 residues. CDR1 and CDR2 (germline): SNHLY, FYNNEI. The CDR3 protein is CASSDPDRFGSYEQYF. CDR3 sequence (DNA): TGTGCCAGCAGTGATCCGGACAGGTTCGGCTCCTACGAGCAGTACTTC.

In DNA form, the CDR3 reads TGCGCCAGCAGCCAAGATTCGGACAGTACAGCCAAAAACATTCAGTACTTC. This sequence encodes CASSQDSDSTAKNIQYF. The chain carries TRBV4-1 and TRBJ2-4; D may be TRBD1 (6 bases). Germline V gene sequence: CDR1 MGHRA, CDR2 YSYEKL. Trimming removed 0 bases from V and 0 bases from J, with 12 bases in between. There are 17 residues in the CDR3.

This clonotype was counted ten times or more. The V and J genes are TRBV18 and TRBJ1-4; the D is unclear. The CDR3 spans 12 residues. CDR1 KGHSH and CDR2 LQKENI come from the germline V gene. The ends were cut back, 1 base at V and 12 bases at J, with 9 bases in the middle. This CDR3 is CASSPRARELFF. The CDR3 DNA follows: TGTGCCAGCTCACCACGGGCTCGGGAACTGTTTTTT.

V gene TRBV20-1 combines with J gene TRBJ1-1; possibly TRBD1 for D (6 bases). Between the trimmed V and J ends, which lost 0 bases and 3 bases, there was a span of 11 bases. This CDR3 is built from 14 residues. Germline CDR1 reads DFQATT; CDR2 reads SNEGSKA (reference sequence). The CDR3 DNA follows: TGCAGTGCTAGAGATAGGGGGGCCCACACTGAAGCTTTCTTT. Amino acids: CSARDRGAHTEAFF.

The table lists this clonotype with many counts. The gene calls are TRBV20-1 and TRBJ2-5; D might be TRBD2 (6 bases). The CDR3 sequence is 13 residues long. Germline V lookup: CDR1 DFQATT, CDR2 SNEGSKA (reference sequence). V dropped 7 bases and J dropped 3 bases, with 15 bases sitting between them. Written as DNA, the CDR3 is TGCAGTGTAAGGGGCGGGACCAAAGAGACCCAGTACTTC. Its translation: CSVRGGTKETQYF.

This clonotype was found many times. The chain links TRBV28 to TRBJ2-5; TRBD2 is a possible D gene (6 bases). The CDR3 totals 14 residues. Deletions cut 7 bases from V and 3 bases from J, with 15 bases between. From germline, CDR1 is MDHEN and CDR2 SYDVKM. Written as DNA, the CDR3 is TGTGCCAGCACCCCCGGGGGTAGAAAAGAGACCCAGTACTTC. Residues: CASTPGGRKETQYF.

CDR3 loop: CASSLTGGLAGDQYF. The CDR3 DNA follows: TGTGCCAGCAGCTTGACAGGGGGACTAGCGGGGGATCAGTACTTC. This chain uses TRBV11-2 with TRBJ2-4; TRBD2 aligns across 14 bases. The CDR3 is 15 amino acids. The ends lost 3 bases at V and 12 bases at J; junction bases unmatched: 7. Germline V gene sequence: CDR1 SGHAT, CDR2 FQNNGV.

Note on this clonotype: A junction end diverges from the germline sequence, so it may reflect a read error. The genes are TRBV12-3 or TRBV12-4 and TRBJ1-2, with D possibly TRBD1 on 6 matching bases. CDR3 length equals 14 residues. The chain's CDR3 is CASTRAGNLGGCTF. In nucleotides, the CDR3 is TGTGCCAGCACCCGAGCAGGGAATCTCGGGGGCTGCACCTTC.

This clonotype has ten or more counts. J is TRBJ2-5 and V is TRBV9; D is perhaps TRBD1 or TRBD2 (5 bases each). Trimming cost V 2 bases and J 0 bases, with 8 bases left between them. Germline V gene lookup returns CDR1 SGDLS and CDR2 YYNGEE. The CDR3 is 14 amino acids. The CDR3: CASSVGTDQETQYF. The CDR3 coding sequence is TGTGCCAGCAGCGTTGGGACGGACCAAGAGACCCAGTACTTC.

This clonotype appeared a few times. CDR3 sequence: CSAVLVLETQYF. The CDR3 DNA reads as TGCAGTGCTGTACTAGTCCTGGAGACCCAGTACTTC. The chain uses TRBV20-1 and TRBJ2-5, with D perhaps TRBD2 (5 bases). The germline V gene has CDR1 DFQATT and CDR2 SNEGSKA (reference sequence). The CDR3 consists of 12 residues. Trimming left V 5 bases short and J 5 bases short, with 12 bases between.

This clonotype was detected ten times or more. The chain uses TRBV6-1 and TRBJ2-4; 9 nucleotides agree with TRBD2. Trimming took 6 bases from V and 10 from J; bases not matched to a gene: 13. Germline V lookup: CDR1 MNHNS, CDR2 SASEGT. The CDR3 is 15 residues long. CDR3 DNA sequence: TGTGCCAGCAGGTCTTTGGCGGGAGGGTTGAGTATTCAGTACTTC. This encodes CASRSLAGGLSIQYF.

This chain connects TRBV20-1 to TRBJ2-5; D ambiguous. CDR3 length: 12 residues. The V and J ends lost 1 base and 4 bases respectively, with 7 bases between them. The germline CDR1 and CDR2 sequences are DFQATT and SNEGSKA (reference sequence). The CDR3 here is CSARVLLETQYF. The DNA for the CDR3 is TGCAGTGCTAGAGTATTGTTAGAGACCCAGTACTTC.

This clonotype showed up many times. The chain joins TRBV12-3 or TRBV12-4 to TRBJ1-4; D ambiguous. The V end lost 6 bases, the J end lost 8 bases, and 10 bases lay between the germline ends. The CDR3 has 12 amino acids. CDR3 nucleotides: TGTGCCAGCAGCTCCGTAGGGGAAAAACTGTTTTTT. It encodes CASSSVGEKLFF.

V is TRBV20-1 and J is TRBJ2-7, with a tentative D call TRBD1 (6 bases). Trimming cost V 4 bases and J 0 bases, with 10 bases left between them. CDR3 length: 13 residues. Germline V CDR1 and CDR2: DFQATT, SNEGSKA (reference sequence). The CDR3 DNA reads TGCAGTGCTACTACAGGGAGCTCCTACGAGCAGTACTTC. It is translated as CSATTGSSYEQYF.

Only a few counts were recorded for this clonotype. The chain has TRBV7-8 and TRBJ2-7; 8 bases align to TRBD1. The germline CDR1 and CDR2 sequences are SGHVS and FQNEAQ. The junction had 19 bases not matched to a gene; V was cut back by 4 bases and J by 5 bases. The CDR3 runs to 18 residues. The CDR3 DNA is TGTGCCAGCAGCTCCCGATTAAGAGGGGAGGACAGGGATAACGAGCAGTACTTC. Protein: CASSSRLRGEDRDNEQYF.